These T cell receptor beta chains were read from a single sample in a study of cytomegalovirus exposure and HLA in healthy donors. This table comes from immunoSEQ multiplex PCR, and its TCRdb copy is limited to in-frame clones, with some not included. Of 150,000 to 180,000 clones in the sample, over 70% were seen once. What was sequenced was PBMCs. All receptors come from a man in his thirties or forties in good health and CMV-seropositive. The conserved cysteine and the conserved F or W are not part of the CDR3 here. D genes are given only for firm matches.

V: TRBV27; length: 13; J: TRBJ2-5; D: TRBD1; CDR3: ASSLSWDSQETQY
V: TRBV5-4; length: 15; J: TRBJ2-7; D: TRBD2; CDR3: ASSASVGLADSYEQY
V: TRBV7-3; length: 12; J: TRBJ1-1; D: TRBD1; CDR3: ASSPTTGHPEAF
V: TRBV4-2; length: 15; J: TRBJ2-1; D: TRBD2; CDR3: ASSQERARDYYNEQF
V: TRBV21-1; length: 8; J: TRBJ1-1; D: .; CDR3: AVAGPEAF
V: TRBV19; length: 11; J: TRBJ2-5; D: TRBD1; CDR3: ASSSDRDETQY
V: TRBV28; length: 11; J: TRBJ1-1; D: .; CDR3: ASSLKPYTEAF
V: TRBV6-1; length: 12; J: TRBJ1-1; D: TRBD1; CDR3: ASSDDRGDTEAF
V: TRBV4-2; length: 14; J: TRBJ1-4; D: .; CDR3: ASSQDRGSTNEKLF
V: TRBV29-1; length: 14; J: TRBJ2-1; D: TRBD2; CDR3: SALAPSGRAYNEQF
V: TRBV7-2; length: 11; J: TRBJ2-4; D: .; CDR3: ASSLQGENIQY
V: TRBV7-9; length: 14; J: .; D: .; CDR3: ASSLGGGRVSYEQY
V: TRBV4-1; length: 13; J: TRBJ2-1; D: .; CDR3: ASSQRLGNYREQF
V: TRBV11-2; length: 12; J: TRBJ2-7; D: TRBD1; CDR3: ASSPGQGAAEQY
V: TRBV6-1; length: 13; J: TRBJ1-3; D: .; CDR3: ASSATVNSGNTIY
V: TRBV2; length: 11; J: TRBJ1-1; D: .; CDR3: ASSEEENTEAF
V: TRBV6-1; length: 11; J: TRBJ2-1; D: .; CDR3: ASSEEERRPQF
V: TRBV19; length: 13; J: TRBJ2-2; D: TRBD1; CDR3: ASTPQGQRTGELF
V: TRBV6-5; length: 10; J: TRBJ2-2; D: TRBD1; CDR3: ASRLGQGELF
V: TRBV11-2; length: 15; J: TRBJ2-6; D: TRBD1; CDR3: ASSLVPGGGGANVLT
V: TRBV7-2; length: 11; J: TRBJ1-1; D: .; CDR3: ASSQTYGSEAF
V: TRBV5-1; length: 12; J: TRBJ1-1; D: .; CDR3: ASSLQGMNTEAF
V: TRBV30; length: 9; J: TRBJ2-5; D: .; CDR3: AWRAEETQY
V: TRBV5-8; length: 13; J: TRBJ2-1; D: TRBD2; CDR3: ASSRLAATYNEQF
V: TRBV11-2; length: 13; J: TRBJ2-7; D: .; CDR3: ASSLEYGLNYEQY
V: TRBV11-3; length: 13; J: TRBJ2-7; D: TRBD2; CDR3: ASSSRLAGVYEQY
V: TRBV29-1; length: 10; J: TRBJ1-1; D: .; CDR3: SVEGRGTEAF
V: TRBV30; length: 11; J: TRBJ1-1; D: .; CDR3: AWSVLRGTEAF
V: TRBV14; length: 16; J: TRBJ2-1; D: TRBD2; CDR3: ASSHPRLAGGFRDEQF
V: TRBV4-1; length: 14; J: TRBJ2-5; D: .; CDR3: ASSQEGGAGKETQY
V: TRBV6-5; length: 12; J: TRBJ2-6; D: .; CDR3: ASSSVPGANVLT
V: TRBV7-3; length: 12; J: TRBJ2-1; D: TRBD1; CDR3: ASSLDRVTNEQF
V: TRBV6-1; length: 12; J: TRBJ1-5; D: TRBD1; CDR3: ASSLDRGDQPQH
V: TRBV28; length: 10; J: TRBJ2-5; D: .; CDR3: ASTGSQETQY
V: TRBV9; length: 14; J: TRBJ2-1; D: TRBD2; CDR3: ASSVGIAGSYNEQF
V: TRBV6-5; length: 12; J: TRBJ2-2; D: .; CDR3: ASSTTANTGELF
V: TRBV28; length: 14; J: TRBJ1-1; D: TRBD1; CDR3: ASSLGSTGGDTEAF
V: TRBV5-1; length: 13; J: TRBJ2-7; D: TRBD1; CDR3: ASSPGTGGSYEQY
V: TRBV28; length: 11; J: TRBJ1-3; D: .; CDR3: ASSTQYGNTIY